The sequence of this T cell receptor beta chain was determined in a study of T cell repertoires in cytomegalovirus infection. For the study at large: Recently identified HLA-C-restricted and well-studied HLA-B-restricted CMV epitopes were used. CMV infection plus the matching HLA type was flagged by public TCR beta signatures.

TCRdb passed the reads through MiXCR, listing each CDR3 protein once. Among roughly 990,000 distinct CDR3 sequences listed, about a third were seen once. Findings and limits, study-wide: HLA-C-restricted CMV clonotypes gave the most frequent clonotype in two of eight donors.

The germline CDR1 and CDR2 sequences are MNHNS and SASEGT. With V trimmed by 3 bases and J by 4 bases, 6 bases remained unmatched. This CDR3 spans 15 amino acids. As for this clonotype: The antigen is undetermined.

The source is a human donor in good health (CMV status not recorded). Some clones in this sample may be carry-over from other donors' samples. The chain uses TRBV6-1 and TRBJ2-7, with 10 bases aligning to TRBD1. The sample consisted of cultured CD8+ T cells from PBMCs, taken from culture after CMV antigen stimulation. The CDR3 loop reads CASSDLLGQGYEQYF. The DNA of the CDR3 is TGTGCCAGCAGTGACTTATTGGGACAGGGGTACGAGCAGTACTTC.